The 23 T cell receptor beta chains listed next were all sequenced from one sample in a study of blood T cell repertoires in COVID-19. Data came from immunoSEQ multiplex PCR; TCRdb stores just in-frame clones and leaves some out. Here the sample spans approximately 100,000 clones, roughly 92% being singletons. Sequenced input: peripheral blood. The source of these receptors is a man in his 70s with acute or convalescent COVID-19.

This clone was detected ten times or more. The chain recombines TRBV9 with TRBJ2-1; TRBD2 matches 8 bases. The germline gives CDR1 SGDLS, CDR2 YYNGEE. The CDR3 extends over 14 amino acids. V trimming: 4 bases; J trimming: 2 bases; junction bases outside the gene matches: 2. The chain's CDR3 is CASSTSGTYNEQFF. Here the CDR3 DNA reads TGTGCCAGCAGCACTAGCGGTACCTACAATGAGCAGTTCTTC.

V usage is TRBV23-1 and J usage is TRBJ2-7, with 11 bases aligning to TRBD1. TRBV23-1 is annotated as an ORF whose role is uncertain. Trimming at V came to 2 bases and at J to 5 bases, leaving 5 bases not matched to a gene. This CDR3 has 15 amino acids. CDR3 region: CASSQPDRGRNEQYF. Written as DNA, the CDR3 is TGCGCCAGCAGTCAACCGGACAGGGGGCGCAACGAGCAGTACTTC.

CDR3 sequence: CASSTSGGGGHEQYF. In DNA form, the CDR3 reads TGTGCCAGCAGTACCAGCGGGGGCGGAGGCCACGAGCAGTACTTC. J is TRBJ2-7 and V is TRBV6-6; 8 bases match TRBD2. This CDR3 is built from 15 residues. The ends lost 5 bases at V and 5 bases at J; junction bases unmatched: 11. Germline lookup yields CDR1 MNHNY and CDR2 SVGAGI (reference sequence).

The chain is built from TRBV6-5 and TRBJ1-2, with D uncertain. The ends were cut back, 8 bases at V and 7 bases at J, with 8 bases in the middle. The germline V gene encodes CDR1 MNHEY and CDR2 SVGAGI. This CDR3 is 10 amino acids long. Here the CDR3 reads CASGPFGYTF. The DNA of the CDR3 is TGTGCCAGCGGGCCATTTGGCTACACCTTC.

The chain uses TRBV7-9 and TRBJ2-3, with 9 nucleotides matching TRBD1. Germline assignment: CDR1 SEHNR and CDR2 FQNEAQ (reference sequence). V trimming: 5 bases; J trimming: 3 bases; junction bases outside the gene matches: 12. This CDR3 comprises 17 residues. As DNA, the CDR3 is TGTGCCAGCAGCCTCCTCATGACAGGGGGATTGACAGATACGCAGTATTTT. As protein: CASSLLMTGGLTDTQYF.

The chain uses TRBV18 and TRBJ1-4; D ambiguous. The germline gives CDR1 KGHSH, CDR2 LQKENI. V lost 5 bases and J lost 0, with 10 bases in between. The CDR3 runs 15 residues. The CDR3, as DNA: TGTGCCAGCTCAGCAGATATTGCAACTAATGAAAAACTGTTTTTT. The encoded protein is CASSADIATNEKLFF.

Only one count was recorded for this clone. The chain employs TRBV28 and TRBJ1-3; D gene unclear. Per germline, CDR1 MDHEN and CDR2 SYDVKM. Trimming stripped 6 bases from V and 5 bases from J, with 8 bases between. The CDR3 loop spans 12 amino acids. The CDR3 is CASSPRRNTIYF. The CDR3 DNA is TGTGCCAGCAGCCCTCGTAGAAACACCATATATTTT.

J is TRBJ2-1 and V is TRBV19, with D maybe TRBD2 (6 bases). Germline loops: CDR1 LNHDA, CDR2 SQIVND (reference sequence). The CDR3 sequence is 16 residues long. Deletions cut 5 bases from V and 7 bases from J, with 21 bases between. CDR3 DNA: TGTGCCAGTAGTGCTGCCGGAGGGCCATTCGCGAATGAGCAGTTCTTC. Protein sequence: CASSAAGGPFANEQFF.

V and J are TRBV18 and TRBJ2-3; D unclear. The V end lost 3 bases, the J end lost 1 base, and 8 bases lay between the germline ends. Germline CDR1 is KGHSH and CDR2 is LQKENI. This CDR3 spans 14 amino acids. The DNA for the CDR3 is TGTGCCAGCTCACCCTCGACTGGCACAGATACGCAGTATTTT. Encoded protein: CASSPSTGTDTQYF.

Regarding this clone: The same CDR3 is also encoded by other DNA sequences in this sample. The V call is TRBV18, the J call TRBJ1-5; TRBD1 might be the D (5 bases). The CDR3 sequence is 13 residues long. Germline CDR1 KGHSH, CDR2 LQKENI. The V and J ends lost 1 base and 5 bases respectively, with 6 bases between them. The DNA of the CDR3 is TGTGCCAGCTCACCACAACAGGATCAGCCCCAGCATTTT. Amino acids: CASSPQQDQPQHF.

The chain combines TRBV3-1 (or the pseudogene TRBV3-2) with TRBJ2-1; D gene unclear. V lost 1 base and J lost 4, with 14 bases in between. This CDR3 spans 16 amino acids. Germline V gene sequence: CDR1 LGHDT, CDR2 YNNKEL (reference sequence). The CDR3 region has the DNA TGTGCCAGCAGCCAAGCAAAGCCAACCGTTTACAATGAGCAGTTCTTC. It yields the protein CASSQAKPTVYNEQFF.

The CDR3 nucleotides read TGTGCCAGCAGCCCGGGACAGTTGTACGAGCAGTACTTC. Amino acid sequence: CASSPGQLYEQYF. The chain links TRBV6-5 to TRBJ2-7; TRBD1 agrees at 7 bases. CDR1 and CDR2 from the germline V gene are MNHEY and SVGAGI. This CDR3 comprises 13 residues. Trimming took 6 bases from V and 4 from J; bases not matched to a gene: 6.

This clone was seen only a few times. CDR3: CASSSVAGGSSYNEQFF. The CDR3 DNA reads as TGTGCCAGCAGTTCCGTAGCGGGGGGGAGCTCCTACAATGAGCAGTTCTTC. The V gene is TRBV6-2 or TRBV6-3, the J gene TRBJ2-1; 11 bases fit TRBD2. This CDR3 spans 17 amino acids. With V trimmed by 4 bases and J by 0 bases, 5 bases remained unmatched. Per the germline V gene, CDR1 is MNHEY and CDR2 is SVGEGT.

A word on this clone: Other DNA sequences from this sample encode an identical CDR3 as well. The chain is built from TRBV19 and TRBJ1-1, with TRBD1 matching 7 bases. Germline V gene lookup returns CDR1 LNHDA and CDR2 SQIVND (reference sequence). V was pared by 8 bases and J by 0 bases, with 3 bases of the junction left unmatched. This CDR3 is 13 amino acids long. As DNA, the CDR3 is TGTGCCAGTCAGGACAGGCTGAACACTGAAGCTTTCTTT. It codes for CASQDRLNTEAFF.

V usage is TRBV27 and J usage is TRBJ1-3; 7 bases align to TRBD1. V lost 5 bases and J lost 2; bases outside the gene matches: 6. Germline V gene lookup returns CDR1 MNHEY and CDR2 SMNVEV (reference sequence). The CDR3 length is 15 residues. The CDR3 protein is CASSPGTEAGNTIYF. The CDR3 DNA reads as TGTGCCAGCAGTCCTGGGACAGAGGCTGGAAACACCATATATTTT.

The chain uses TRBV24-1 and TRBJ1-1; 10 bases align to TRBD1. CDR3 length equals 13 residues. V was clipped by 7 bases and J by 4 bases; unmatched bases: 2. Germline loops: CDR1 KGHDR, CDR2 SFDVKD. CDR3 coding DNA: TGTGCCACCAGAGGACAGGGGGGCACTGAAGCTTTCTTT. As protein: CATRGQGGTEAFF.

This clone was seen once. The V gene is TRBV14, the J gene TRBJ2-1, with TRBD2 matching 7 bases. Germline CDR1 reads SGHDN; CDR2 reads FVKESK. The V and J ends lost 1 base and 8 bases, in that order; junction bases with no gene match: 14. The CDR3 covers 17 residues. Here the CDR3 DNA reads TGTGCCAGCAGCCAAGGGGTTTGGGGCGCGGGGGTGCATGAGCAGTTCTTC. Protein: CASSQGVWGAGVHEQFF.

CDR3 in amino acids: CASSLTLGGDTQYF. DNA for the CDR3: TGTGCCAGCAGCTTGACCCTAGGAGGAGATACGCAGTATTTT. V gene TRBV5-4 combines with J gene TRBJ2-3; D is perhaps TRBD2 (5 bases). The CDR3 consists of 14 residues. In germline, CDR1 is SGHNT, CDR2 YYREEE (reference sequence). Between the trimmed V and J ends, which lost 1 base and 5 bases, there was a span of 11 bases.

This rearrangement joins TRBV11-3 to TRBJ2-5, with a tentative D call TRBD1 (6 bases). This CDR3 has 13 residues. Germline V CDR1 and CDR2: SGHNT, YENEEA. V lost 6 bases and J lost 5, with 13 bases in between. The CDR3 sequence: CASRATGSETQYF. As DNA, the CDR3 is TGTGCCAGCAGGGCTACAGGGTCGGAGACCCAGTACTTC.

The chain uses TRBV6-5 and TRBJ2-3, with 7 bases matching TRBD2. This CDR3 is built from 15 residues. Germline CDR1 MNHEY, CDR2 SVGAGI. With 7 bases clipped from V and 0 bases from J, the junction kept 7 bases outside the gene matches. For the CDR3, the DNA is TGTGCCAGCATTATGGTAGCGGGCAGCACAGATACGCAGTATTTT. It encodes CASIMVAGSTDTQYF.

V usage is TRBV6-5 and J usage is TRBJ1-2, with a possible D match to TRBD1 (5 bases). The length of the CDR3 is 14 residues. V was shortened by 6 bases and J by 4 bases, with 15 bases between the two germline ends. Germline CDR1 and CDR2: MNHEY and SVGAGI. The CDR3, as DNA: TGTGCCAGCAGGAACCGGCGGGGGGGCTATGGCTACACCTTC. This gives the protein CASRNRRGGYGYTF.

The chain joins TRBV7-8 to TRBJ1-4, with a weak D call TRBD1 (5 bases). Germline V gene data show CDR1 as SGHVS and CDR2 as FQNEAQ. V lost 5 bases and J lost 6, with 16 bases in between. The CDR3 has 15 amino acids. This chain's CDR3 is CASSPLGGRDEKLFF. The CDR3 nucleotides are TGTGCCAGCAGCCCGTTGGGGGGAAGGGATGAAAAACTGTTTTTT.

V is TRBV9 and J is TRBJ2-5; 12 positions agree with TRBD2. Looked up from germline, CDR1 is SGDLS and CDR2 is YYNGEE. The trim removed 0 bases at V and 5 bases at J, leaving 2 bases unmatched. The CDR3 has 15 amino acids. The CDR3, as DNA: TGTGCCAGCAGCGTAGGGACTAGCGGGACGGAGACCCAGTACTTC. Translated: CASSVGTSGTETQYF.